This T cell receptor (beta chain) was observed in a study of low-dose radiotherapy and immunotherapy resistance in tumors (dated by TCRdb to the early 2020s). As for the study more broadly: Patients in Cohort 1 were given 0.5 Gy per fraction every 2 weeks, and the prescribed total PTV dose was 6.5 Gy. Patients were given nivolumab as a 240 mg flat dose every two weeks and ipilimumab at 1 mg/kg every six weeks, with both drugs delivered intravenously. Eight patients were included in the translational analysis: three from the first dose cohort and the first five from the second dose cohort. Starting on cycle 1 day 1, patients took 300 mg of aspirin by mouth once daily for four cycles. In Cohort 2, 1 Gy per fraction was delivered every two weeks, for a total of 13 Gy over 26 weeks. Cyclophosphamide 200 mg/m2 was administered intravenously every two weeks, one day before each radiation and immunotherapy administration. The trial did not randomize participants into treatment groups.

The germline V gene encodes CDR1 SGHRS and CDR2 YFSETQ. The germline ends are 9 bases apart after V is trimmed by 0 bases and J by 3 bases. Inclusive of the bounding cysteine and phenylalanine, the CDR3 is 14 residues long. Just the 42-base CDR3 DNA is kept, in frame starting at base 1. This clonotype turned up a few times. Its antigen remains undetermined. Base qualities are not provided; no much larger clone lies one nucleotide away. TCRdb names Illumina HiSeq 2500 as the instrument used. First-strand cDNA was synthesized with Superscript III and a set of TRAV- and TRBV-specific primers, covering both TCRalpha and TCRbeta chains. An approximately 20-cycle PCR with Phusion amplified the TCRs, pairing a constant-region primer with the adapter that was attached to the V primers. Amplification of the isolated mRNA was done with the MessageAmp II aRNA Amplification Kit, which involved a 16-hour in vitro transcription at 37 degrees C. The Dynabeads mRNA DIRECT Purification Kit was used to isolate mRNA for TCR sequencing. Indexed Illumina adapters were added in a second Phusion PCR of approximately 25 cycles, after which AMPure XP beads were used to purify the products. The published analysis was carried out like this. Using custom Perl scripts, TCR sequences that encoded the same protein were pooled, out-of-frame sequences were dropped, and the abundance of each clonotype was calculated. TCR sequences supported by only a single read were excluded from analysis. Repertoire metrics included Shannon entropy, Gini index, clonality, richness, and frequency of TCRs shared between repertoires. TCRdb reworked the public reads: Q25 trimming with fastp, MiXCR clone assembly, productive beta chains retained. Each CDR3 protein appears once, grouped with its most common genes and DNA. TCRdb assigned the V and J calls; the authors' analysis was not used. This sample lists 65,000 to 100,000 distinct CDR3 sequences; 15% to 20% were detected once. The leading ten clones occupy less than 3.5% of the sample.

This specimen's time point label, per the study, means: before trial treatment. Donors were enrolled in RACIN, a single-arm phase I dose-escalation trial combining nivolumab, ipilimumab, aspirin, low-dose cyclophosphamide and low-dose radiotherapy. Eligible patients had advanced, TIL-negative solid tumors. This sample comprised PBMCs, obtained before treatment. The sequence derives from a male donor with prostate cancer. The rearranged segments are TRBV5-1 and TRBJ1-1, with no confident D gene call. CDR3 reads: CASSLARRDTEAFF. The DNA is as follows: TGCGCCAGCAGCTTGGCCCGGCGCGACACTGAAGCTTTCTTT.